This TCR beta chain originates from a study of a mutant IDH1 vaccine in newly diagnosed glioma. About the study: Investigators started vaccination 4-6 weeks after radiotherapy alone, or with temozolomide cycles. Beforehand, treatment had been radiotherapy, temozolomide, or both; the majority received both.

The CDR3 spans 14 residues. The V end was cut by 0 bases, the J end by 4 bases, with 11 bases between. Germline lookup yields CDR1 SGHKS and CDR2 YYEKEE (reference sequence). Study-level points and caveats: The vaccine induced immune responses, and these occurred in more than 80% of patients.

With regard to this clone: Antigen specificity is unknown.

Time point indicated: week 23, last vaccination. Each vaccine dose was 300 ug of mutant IDH1 20-mer peptide, with topical imiquimod. There were new WHO grade 3 or 4 astrocytomas in the donors, and these were IDH1-mutant and ATRX-lost. Data came from immunoSEQ multiplex PCR; TCRdb stores just in-frame clones and leaves some out. This table holds tens of thousands of clones, about four fifths found once. The receptor comes from a man aged 25 to 40 with glioma. J is TRBJ2-7 and V is TRBV5-5; D is possibly TRBD1 or TRBD2 (5 bases each). The sequenced sample was PBMCs, obtained from a glioma patient whose treatment included an IDH1 peptide vaccine. CDR3 sequence (DNA): TGTGCCAGCAGCTTGGGAGGGGCGGGTTACGAGCAGTACTTC. Translating it yields CASSLGGAGYEQYF.